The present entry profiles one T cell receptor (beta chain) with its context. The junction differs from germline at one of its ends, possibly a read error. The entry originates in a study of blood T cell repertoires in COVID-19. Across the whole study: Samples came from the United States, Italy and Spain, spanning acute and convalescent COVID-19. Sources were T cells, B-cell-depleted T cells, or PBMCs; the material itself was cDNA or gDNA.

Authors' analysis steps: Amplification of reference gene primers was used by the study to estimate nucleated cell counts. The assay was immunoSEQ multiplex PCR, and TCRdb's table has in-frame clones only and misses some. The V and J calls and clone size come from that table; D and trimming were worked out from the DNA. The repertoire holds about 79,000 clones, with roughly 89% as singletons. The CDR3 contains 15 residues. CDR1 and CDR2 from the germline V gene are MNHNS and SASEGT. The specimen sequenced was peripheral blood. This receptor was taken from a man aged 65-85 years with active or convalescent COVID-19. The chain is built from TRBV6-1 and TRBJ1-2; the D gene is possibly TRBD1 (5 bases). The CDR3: CASSEGASTNYGYTF. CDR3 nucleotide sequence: TGTGCCAGCAGCGAAGGGGCCAGCACTAACTATGGCTACACCTTC.